The clone carrying this T cell receptor beta chain was seen many times. As yet, its antigen is unknown. The CDR3 is 15 amino acids. V lost 2 bases and J lost 4; bases outside the gene matches: 7. Germline V gene sequence: CDR1 GTSNPN, CDR2 SVGIG (reference sequence). Ophthalmopathy patients had Clinical Activity Score at least 3, NOSPECS grade at least 4, duration under 3 months. This entry is derived from a study of T cells in Graves' hyperthyroidism and ophthalmopathy. Template material for amplifying TCR beta CDR3 regions consisted of RNA transcripts. First-round RT-PCR targeting the TCR CDR3 was performed with the HTBI primer set. TCRdb independently ran MiXCR on the multiplex PCR reads; one entry per CDR3 protein. The data show about 600,000 distinct CDR3 sequences, around 14% seen once. Whole-study results and caveats: Researchers found most expanded thyroid clonotypes above 0.001 in blood as well.

The source is a woman aged 18-29 years with Graves' ophthalmopathy. V usage is TRBV30 and J usage is TRBJ2-7; 11 positions match TRBD1. The sequencing input was blood. This CDR3 is CAWSRVGTGGYEQYF. CDR3 bases: TGTGCCTGGAGTCGTGTGGGGACAGGGGGATACGAGCAGTACTTC.